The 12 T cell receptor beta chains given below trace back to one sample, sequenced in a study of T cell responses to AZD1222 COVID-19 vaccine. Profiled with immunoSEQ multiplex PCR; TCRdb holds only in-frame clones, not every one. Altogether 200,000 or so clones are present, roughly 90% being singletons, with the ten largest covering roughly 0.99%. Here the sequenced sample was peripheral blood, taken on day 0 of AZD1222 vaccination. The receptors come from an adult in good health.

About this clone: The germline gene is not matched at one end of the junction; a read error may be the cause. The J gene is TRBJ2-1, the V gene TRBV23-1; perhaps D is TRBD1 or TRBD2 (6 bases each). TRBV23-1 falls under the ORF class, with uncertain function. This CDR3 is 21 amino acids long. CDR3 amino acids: CASSEGGGSGLDCLSDNEQFF. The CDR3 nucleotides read TGCGCCAGCAGTGAGGGGGGTGGCAGTGGGTTGGACTGCCTCTCCGACAATGAGCAGTTCTTC.

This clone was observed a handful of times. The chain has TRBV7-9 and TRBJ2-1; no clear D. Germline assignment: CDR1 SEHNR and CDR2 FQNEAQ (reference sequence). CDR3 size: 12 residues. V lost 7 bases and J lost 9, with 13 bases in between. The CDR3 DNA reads TGTGCCAGCACCCCCCAGGCCTCTGAGCAGTTCTTC. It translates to CASTPQASEQFF.

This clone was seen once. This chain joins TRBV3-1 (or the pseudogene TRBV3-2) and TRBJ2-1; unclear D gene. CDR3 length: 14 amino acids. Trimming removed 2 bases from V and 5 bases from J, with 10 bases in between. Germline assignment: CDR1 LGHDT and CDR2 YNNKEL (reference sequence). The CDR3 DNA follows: TGTGCCAGCAGCCAATTACGACGGGACAATGAGCAGTTCTTC. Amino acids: CASSQLRRDNEQFF.

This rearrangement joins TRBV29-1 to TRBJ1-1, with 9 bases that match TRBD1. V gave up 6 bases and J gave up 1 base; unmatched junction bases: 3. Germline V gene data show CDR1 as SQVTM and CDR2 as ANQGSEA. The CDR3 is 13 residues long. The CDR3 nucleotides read TGCAGCGTACCGGGACAGGGGAACACTGAAGCTTTCTTT. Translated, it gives CSVPGQGNTEAFF.

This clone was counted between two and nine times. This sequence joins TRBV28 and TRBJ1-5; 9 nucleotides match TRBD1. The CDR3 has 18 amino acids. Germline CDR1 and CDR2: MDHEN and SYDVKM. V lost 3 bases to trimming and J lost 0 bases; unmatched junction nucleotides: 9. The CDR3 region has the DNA TGTGCCAGCAGTTTCGGTACGACAGGGGGGGTTAGCAATCAGCCCCAGCATTTT. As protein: CASSFGTTGGVSNQPQHF.

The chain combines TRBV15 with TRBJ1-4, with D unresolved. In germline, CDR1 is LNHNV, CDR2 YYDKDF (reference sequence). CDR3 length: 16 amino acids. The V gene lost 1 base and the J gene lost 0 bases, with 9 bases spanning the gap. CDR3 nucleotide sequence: TGTGCCACCAGCAGAGCCGGCAGCCCAACTAATGAAAAACTGTTTTTT. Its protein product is CATSRAGSPTNEKLFF.

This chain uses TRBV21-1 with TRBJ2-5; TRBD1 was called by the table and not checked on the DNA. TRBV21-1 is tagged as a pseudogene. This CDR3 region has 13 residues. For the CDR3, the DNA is TGTGCCAGCAGCAAAGACAGGGCGGAGACCCAGTACTTC. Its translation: CASSKDRAETQYF.

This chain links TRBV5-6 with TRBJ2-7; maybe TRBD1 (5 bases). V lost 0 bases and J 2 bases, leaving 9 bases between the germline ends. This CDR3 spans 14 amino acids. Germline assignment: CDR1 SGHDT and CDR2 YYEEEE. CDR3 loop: CASSLGAGPYEQYF. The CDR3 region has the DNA TGTGCCAGCAGCTTGGGGGCAGGGCCCTACGAGCAGTACTTC.

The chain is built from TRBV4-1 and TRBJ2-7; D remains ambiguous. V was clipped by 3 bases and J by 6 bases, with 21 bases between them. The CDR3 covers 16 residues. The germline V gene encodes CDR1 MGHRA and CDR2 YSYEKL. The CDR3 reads CASSHLRAGLPGEQYF. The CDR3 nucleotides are TGCGCCAGCAGCCATCTAAGGGCAGGCCTCCCCGGCGAGCAGTACTTC.

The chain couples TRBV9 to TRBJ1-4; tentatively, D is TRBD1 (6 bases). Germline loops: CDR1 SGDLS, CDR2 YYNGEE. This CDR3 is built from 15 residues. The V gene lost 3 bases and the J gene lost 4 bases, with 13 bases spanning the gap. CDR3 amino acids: CASSALDRYNEKLFF. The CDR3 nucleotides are TGTGCCAGCAGCGCTCTTGACAGGTATAATGAAAAACTGTTTTTT.

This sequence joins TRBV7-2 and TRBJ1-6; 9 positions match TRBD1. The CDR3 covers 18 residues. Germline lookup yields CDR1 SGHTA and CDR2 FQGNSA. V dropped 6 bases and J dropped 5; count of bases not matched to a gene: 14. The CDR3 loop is CASSPLRVWTGDNSPLHF. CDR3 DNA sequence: TGTGCCAGCAGTCCTCTCAGGGTTTGGACAGGGGATAATTCACCCCTCCACTTT. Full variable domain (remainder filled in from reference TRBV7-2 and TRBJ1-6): GAGVSQSPSNKVTEKGKDVELRCDPISGHTALYWYRQSLGQGLEFLIYFQGNSAPDKSGLPSDRFSAERTGGSVSTLTIQRTQQEDSAVYLCASSPLRVWTGDNSPLHFGNGTRLTVT.

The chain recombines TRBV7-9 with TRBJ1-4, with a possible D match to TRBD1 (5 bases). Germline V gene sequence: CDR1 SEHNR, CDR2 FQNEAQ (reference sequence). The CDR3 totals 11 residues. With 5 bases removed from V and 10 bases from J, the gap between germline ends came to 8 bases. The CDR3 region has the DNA TGTGCCAGCAGCCCCGGGGGAAAACTGTTTTTT. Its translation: CASSPGGKLFF. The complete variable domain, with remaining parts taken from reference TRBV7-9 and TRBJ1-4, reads DTGVSQNPRHKITKRGQNVTFRCDPISEHNRLYWYRQTLGQGPEFLTYFQNEAQLEKSRLLSDRFSAERPKGSFSTLEIQRTEQGDSAMYLCASSPGGKLFFGSGTQLSVL.